This TCR beta chain was captured by sequencing in a study of Ad26.COV2.S vaccination and SARS-CoV-2 variants. For the study at large: Enrolled in COV1001, the donor was in the Ad26.COV2.S trial arm, which received the vaccine. Participants got Ad26.COV2.S intramuscularly, once or twice 56 days apart. Overall study findings and caveats: Considerable breadth of spike-specific CD8+ and CD4+ T cell responses has reportedly been documented following vaccination.

V lost 2 bases and J lost 7, with 18 bases in between. In germline, CDR1 is SEHNR, CDR2 FQNEAQ (reference sequence). The CDR3 is 17 residues long. Data came from immunoSEQ multiplex PCR; TCRdb stores just in-frame clones and leaves some out. Altogether under 600,000 clones are present, about 89% being singletons, with the ten largest covering approximately 1.7%. Note on this clone: Its target is unknown.

The treatment denotes: some 19 received Ad26.COV2.S at low or high dose, single or two shots; 5 received placebo; per-sample allocation not given. Samples came from day 63 after the first vaccine or placebo injection. The sample in question was peripheral blood, obtained in a trial of Ad26.COV2.S vaccine versus placebo. The source of this sequence is a person aged 18-65 years who received the Ad26.COV2.S COVID-19 vaccine or a placebo. The rearrangement links TRBV7-9 to TRBJ1-6; the D is unclear. This CDR3 reads CASSLTTVKVPNSPLHF. Here the CDR3 DNA reads TGTGCCAGCAGCTTAACCACAGTAAAGGTGCCAAATTCACCCCTCCACTTT. Together with reference TRBV7-9 and TRBJ1-6, the CDR3 gives the full variable domain: DTGVSQNPRHKITKRGQNVTFRCDPISEHNRLYWYRQTLGQGPEFLTYFQNEAQLEKSRLLSDRFSAERPKGSFSTLEIQRTEQGDSAMYLCASSLTTVKVPNSPLHFGNGTRLTVT.